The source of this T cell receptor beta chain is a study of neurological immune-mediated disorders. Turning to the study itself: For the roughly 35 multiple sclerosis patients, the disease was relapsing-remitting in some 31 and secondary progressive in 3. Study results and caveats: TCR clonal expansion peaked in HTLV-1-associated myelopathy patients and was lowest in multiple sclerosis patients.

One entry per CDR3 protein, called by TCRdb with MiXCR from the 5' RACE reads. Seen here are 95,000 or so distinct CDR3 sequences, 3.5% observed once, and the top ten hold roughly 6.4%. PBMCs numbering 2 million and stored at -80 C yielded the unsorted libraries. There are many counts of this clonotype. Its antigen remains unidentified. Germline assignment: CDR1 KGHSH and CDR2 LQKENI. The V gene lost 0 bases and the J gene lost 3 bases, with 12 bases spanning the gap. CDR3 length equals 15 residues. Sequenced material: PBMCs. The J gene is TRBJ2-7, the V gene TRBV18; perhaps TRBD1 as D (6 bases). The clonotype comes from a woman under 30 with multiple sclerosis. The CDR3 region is CASSPPTGQGYEQYF. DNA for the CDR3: TGTGCCAGCTCACCACCGACAGGACAAGGCTACGAGCAGTACTTC.